The 20 T cell receptor beta chains below all came from one sample that was sequenced in a study of vaccination effects on CD4 cells after COVID-19. The method was immunoSEQ multiplex PCR; TCRdb's version includes in-frame clones alone and lacks a portion of them. The sample carries around 40,000 clones, approximately 70% recorded once. CD4+ T cells specific for antigen were expanded with viral peptide pools by the ViraFEST assay before sequencing. Cultured cells yielded isolated CD4+ T cells after 10 days. This person caught SARS-CoV-2 sometime from March to December 2020, and PCR testing confirmed the infection. Which antigens these TCRs recognize remains unknown. Sequencing was performed on CD4+ T cells from PBMCs cultured with a peptide pool, taken before COVID-19 vaccination. The receptor set was obtained from a human donor who had a prior SARS-CoV-2 infection.

The chain joins TRBV6-4 to TRBJ1-1, with D hard to call. The germline V gene has CDR1 MRHNA and CDR2 SNTAGT. CDR3 length equals 13 residues. The V end lost 4 bases, the J end lost 1 base, and 7 bases lay between the germline ends. In DNA, the CDR3 is TGTGCCAGCAGTGTAAGGGCGAACACTGAAGCTTTCTTT. Translating it yields CASSVRANTEAFF.

V is TRBV7-2 and J is TRBJ1-1; 7 bases align to TRBD1. The CDR3 sequence is 12 residues long. Germline CDR1 and CDR2: SGHTA and FQGNSA. V shed 4 bases, J shed 7 bases, and the junction held 3 bases outside the gene matches. The CDR3 DNA is TGTGCCAGCAGCTCGGACAGGAGTGAAGCTTTCTTT. Its protein is CASSSDRSEAFF.

The CDR3 DNA sequence: TGTGCCAGCAGTGAATTCTCCTACGAGCAGTACTTC. It encodes CASSEFSYEQYF. The chain couples TRBV2 to TRBJ2-7; D is uncertain. CDR1 and CDR2 from the germline V gene are SNHLY and FYNNEI. This CDR3 contains 12 residues. Trimming removed 2 bases from V and 0 bases from J, with 2 bases in between.

The genes are TRBV6-6 and TRBJ2-1; tentative D call: TRBD2 (6 bases). The germline CDR1 and CDR2 sequences are MNHNY and SVGAGI (reference sequence). The V gene lost 1 base and the J gene lost 5 bases, with 15 bases spanning the gap. The CDR3 sequence is 16 residues long. The CDR3 loop is CASSYFGGPGDNEQFF. Here the CDR3 DNA reads TGTGCCAGCAGTTACTTCGGAGGGCCTGGGGACAATGAGCAGTTCTTC.

The chain combines TRBV30 with TRBJ1-2; D is possibly TRBD1 (5 bases). The CDR3 sequence is 12 residues long. The V gene's germline CDR1 is GTSNPN and CDR2 SVGIG (reference sequence). With 4 bases removed from V and 4 bases from J, the gap between germline ends came to 10 bases. This CDR3 reads CAWTQGGYGYTF. In DNA form, the CDR3 reads TGTGCCTGGACCCAGGGAGGCTATGGCTACACCTTC.

The chain joins TRBV5-1 to TRBJ2-3, with D perhaps given as TRBD1 or TRBD2 (7 bases each). Looked up from germline, CDR1 is SGHRS and CDR2 is YFSETQ. V was trimmed by 5 bases and J by 6 bases, leaving 19 bases between them. CDR3 size: 15 residues. The CDR3 protein is CASSSSQGGGDTQYF. For the CDR3, the DNA is TGCGCCAGCAGTTCCTCTCAGGGGGGGGGCGATACGCAGTATTTT.

The rearrangement links TRBV6-5 to TRBJ2-7; TRBD2 matches at 11 bases. The CDR3 contains 14 residues. Germline V lookup: CDR1 MNHEY, CDR2 SVGAGI. With 2 bases clipped from V and 6 bases from J, the junction kept 3 bases outside the gene matches. The CDR3 loop reads CASSYGGTSGEQYF. CDR3 sequence (DNA): TGTGCCAGCAGTTACGGCGGGACTAGCGGCGAGCAGTACTTC.

The J gene is TRBJ2-6, the V gene TRBV6-6, with TRBD2 as a possible D gene (5 bases). Germline V gene lookup returns CDR1 MNHNY and CDR2 SVGAGI (reference sequence). The CDR3 totals 16 residues. V dropped 2 bases and J dropped 1 base, with 9 bases sitting between them. DNA of the CDR3: TGTGCCAGCAGTTACAGTTGGGAGTCTGGGGCCAACGTCCTGACTTTC. Protein: CASSYSWESGANVLTF.

The chain carries TRBV5-6 and TRBJ1-4; no definite D call. V dropped 2 bases and J dropped 3 bases, with 17 bases sitting between them. The CDR3 length is 17 residues. In germline, CDR1 is SGHDT, CDR2 YYEEEE. The CDR3, as DNA: TGTGCCAGCAGCTTCTCAGTACCCCTAGGACCTAATGAAAAACTGTTTTTT. Protein product: CASSFSVPLGPNEKLFF.

The CDR3 is CASTVEGGYTF. CDR3 nucleotide sequence: TGTGCCAGCACGGTCGAAGGCGGCTACACCTTC. The chain combines TRBV6-5 with TRBJ1-2, with unresolved D. This CDR3 contains 11 residues. Trimming pared 7 bases from V and 8 bases from J, leaving 11 bases between. Germline V gene data show CDR1 as MNHEY and CDR2 as SVGAGI.

The rearrangement joins TRBV30 to TRBJ2-3, with a weak D call TRBD2 (5 bases). Per the germline V gene, CDR1 is GTSNPN and CDR2 is SVGIG (reference sequence). The CDR3 is made up of 14 amino acids. With 8 bases removed from V and 2 bases from J, the gap between germline ends came to 17 bases. This CDR3 reads CARGVGSITDTQYF. DNA of the CDR3: TGTGCCCGGGGTGTGGGCAGCATCACAGATACGCAGTATTTT.

The V call is TRBV7-2, the J call TRBJ1-2, with 7 bases lining up with TRBD1. CDR1 and CDR2 from the germline V gene are SGHTA and FQGNSA. The ends lost 5 bases at V and 7 bases at J; junction bases unmatched: 10. There are 14 residues in the CDR3. The DNA of the CDR3 is TGTGCCAGCAGCATGGGACAGTCAATTTCTGGCTACACCTTC. The encoded protein is CASSMGQSISGYTF.

This chain joins TRBV29-1 and TRBJ1-1, with TRBD1 matching over 7 bases. This CDR3 contains 13 residues. The germline V gene has CDR1 SQVTM and CDR2 ANQGSEA. The J segment lost 4 bases and the V segment lost 6 bases, leaving 8 bases of the junction unmatched. Here the CDR3 reads CSVNRGSGTEAFF. CDR3 nucleotides: TGCAGCGTCAACAGGGGTTCGGGCACTGAAGCTTTCTTT.

The chain carries TRBV7-8 and TRBJ2-3; D remains ambiguous. V gave up 5 bases and J gave up 6 bases, with 12 bases separating them. CDR1 SGHVS and CDR2 FQNEAQ come from the germline V gene. The length of the CDR3 is 13 residues. CDR3 sequence reads: CASSRVAIDTQYF. In DNA form, the CDR3 reads TGTGCCAGCAGCCGTGTGGCCATTGATACGCAGTATTTT. The full variable domain, with the rest looked up from reference TRBV7-8 and TRBJ2-3, is GAGVSQSPRYKVAKRGQDVALRCDPISGHVSLFWYQQALGQGPEFLTYFQNEAQLDKSGLPSDRFFAERPEGSVSTLKIQRTQQEDSAVYLCASSRVAIDTQYFGPGTRLTVL.

The chain combines TRBV4-2 with TRBJ2-7; TRBD2 matches 8 bases. This CDR3 has 19 residues. V was pared by 0 bases and J by 6 bases, with 19 bases of the junction left unmatched. CDR1 is LGHNA and CDR2 is YNFKEQ in the germline V gene. For the CDR3, the DNA is TGTGCCAGCAGCCAAGAGGGAGGACCGGGGGGAGCGGGGGTATTCGAGCAGTACTTC. The encoded protein is CASSQEGGPGGAGVFEQYF.

The chain has TRBV11-3 and TRBJ2-6, with 9 positions matching TRBD2. The CDR3 sequence is 17 residues long. V was pared by 0 bases and J by 1 base, with 1 base of the junction left unmatched. CDR1 SGHNT and CDR2 YENEEA come from the germline V gene. CDR3 nucleotides: TGTGCCAGCAGCTTAGATGCGGGGGGGTCTGGGGCCAACGTCCTGACTTTC. It translates to CASSLDAGGSGANVLTF.

The chain combines TRBV6-4 with TRBJ1-1; D not resolved. The V end was cut by 0 bases, the J end by 3 bases, with 20 bases between. CDR1 MRHNA and CDR2 SNTAGT come from the germline V gene. The CDR3 runs to 18 residues. This CDR3 is CASSDSNRTGGEDTEAFF. CDR3 in DNA: TGTGCCAGCAGTGACTCGAATAGGACGGGTGGTGAGGACACTGAAGCTTTCTTT.

This clone was found a few times. The V gene is TRBV2, the J gene TRBJ2-3; 8 bases line up with TRBD2. The CDR3 is 14 amino acids. The J segment lost 6 bases and the V segment lost 6 bases, leaving 8 bases of the junction unmatched. The V gene's germline CDR1 is SNHLY and CDR2 FYNNEI. The CDR3 nucleotides read TGTGCCAGCAGCGCCCGACTAGCGAGGGATACGCAGTATTTT. Protein: CASSARLARDTQYF.

The V and J genes are TRBV5-1 and TRBJ2-2, with 9 bases lining up with TRBD1. J was trimmed by 5 bases and V by 2 bases; bases with no gene match: 7. The length of the CDR3 is 16 residues. Per germline, CDR1 SGHRS and CDR2 YFSETQ. In DNA, the CDR3 is TGCGCCAGCAGCTTTGGACAGGGGAGTAGGACCGGGGAGCTGTTTTTT. This encodes CASSFGQGSRTGELFF. The variable domain in full, with the rest retrieved from reference TRBV5-1 and TRBJ2-2, is KAGVTQTPRYLIKTRGQQVTLSCSPISGHRSVSWYQQTPGQGLQFLFEYFSETQRNKGNFPGRFSGRQFSNSRSEMNVSTLELGDSALYLCASSFGQGSRTGELFFGEGSRLTVL.

The J gene is TRBJ2-5, the V gene TRBV18; no reliable D call. The CDR3 consists of 13 residues. V lost 6 bases and J lost 0, with 8 bases in between. The germline gives CDR1 KGHSH, CDR2 LQKENI. CDR3 in amino acids: CASSLLYQETQYF. The CDR3 DNA sequence: TGTGCCAGCTCCTTGTTGTACCAAGAGACCCAGTACTTC. The full variable domain, rest sourced from reference TRBV18 and TRBJ2-5, is NAGVMQNPRHLVRRRGQEARLRCSPMKGHSHVYWYRQLPEEGLKFMVYLQKENIIDESGMPKERFSAEFPKEGPSILRIQQVVRGDSAAYFCASSLLYQETQYFGPGTRLLVL.